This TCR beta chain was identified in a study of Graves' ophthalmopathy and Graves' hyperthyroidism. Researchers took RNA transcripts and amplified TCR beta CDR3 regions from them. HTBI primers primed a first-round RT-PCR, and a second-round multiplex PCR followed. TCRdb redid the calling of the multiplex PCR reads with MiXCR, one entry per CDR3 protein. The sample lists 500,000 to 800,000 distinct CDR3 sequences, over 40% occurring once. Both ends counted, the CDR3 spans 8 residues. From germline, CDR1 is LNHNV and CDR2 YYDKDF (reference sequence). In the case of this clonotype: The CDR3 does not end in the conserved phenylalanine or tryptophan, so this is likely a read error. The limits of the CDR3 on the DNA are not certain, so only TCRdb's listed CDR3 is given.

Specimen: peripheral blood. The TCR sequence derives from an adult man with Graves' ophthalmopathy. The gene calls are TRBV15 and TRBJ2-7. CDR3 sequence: CATSRDYK.